This entry lists 29 T cell receptor beta chains sequenced from one sample in a study of T-cell memory formation after mild COVID-19. One entry per CDR3 protein, called by TCRdb with MiXCR from the 5' RACE reads. The sample holds 200,000 or so distinct CDR3 sequences, over 9.5% seen once. Specimen: PBMCs or a T cell subset sorted from them (not recorded which). The receptors were gathered from a man aged 18 to 29 who had mild COVID-19 (a few samples of this study predate the infection). Cell type and time point are not known.

This clonotype was seen more than once but under ten times. The chain combines TRBV11-2 with TRBJ2-7; TRBD2 matches at 12 bases. Looked up from germline, CDR1 is SGHAT and CDR2 is FQNNGV. This CDR3 contains 15 residues. V lost 5 bases and J lost 2; bases outside the gene matches: 4. The CDR3 is CASSRTSGGPYEQYV. In DNA, the CDR3 is TGTGCCAGCAGCCGCACTAGCGGGGGGCCCTACGAGCAGTACGTC.

This clonotype was counted many times. The chain carries TRBV3-1 and TRBJ1-4; D not resolved. There are 13 residues in the CDR3. Between the trimmed V and J ends, which lost 3 bases and 7 bases, there was a span of 9 bases. Germline CDR1 LGHDT, CDR2 YNNKEL (reference sequence). CDR3 in DNA: TGTGCCAGCAGCCACTTATCGGGTGAAAAACTGTTTTTT. Translation gives CASSHLSGEKLFF.

This CDR3 reads CASSNSGTGYNEQFF. The CDR3 coding sequence is TGTGCCAGCAGTAACTCCGGGACAGGCTACAATGAGCAGTTCTTC. The V and J genes are TRBV12-3 or TRBV12-4 and TRBJ2-1, with TRBD1 identical over 8 bases. The V and J ends lost 5 bases and 3 bases, in that order; junction bases with no gene match: 6. The CDR3 sequence is 15 residues long.

This clonotype occurred a few times. The V call is TRBV3-1, the J call TRBJ1-3; 7 bases map to TRBD1. V dropped 1 base and J dropped 0; count of bases not matched to a gene: 3. This CDR3 is 16 amino acids long. Germline values: CDR1 LGHDT, CDR2 YNNKEL (reference sequence). CDR3 DNA: TGTGCCAGCAGCCAAGGGGGACAGCACTCTGGAAACACCATATATTTT. Translated: CASSQGGQHSGNTIYF.

This clonotype was observed at least ten times. CDR3 nucleotide sequence: TGTGCCAGCAGCTTACGAAGGGGACCGACCTACGAGCAGTACGTC. It codes for CASSLRRGPTYEQYV. The chain has TRBV7-2 and TRBJ2-7; D tentatively reads TRBD1 or TRBD2 (5 bases each). Deletions cut 2 bases from V and 2 bases from J, with 13 bases between. CDR3 length: 15 residues. Germline V gene data show CDR1 as SGHTA and CDR2 as FQGNSA.

The genes are TRBV5-5 and TRBJ2-5; TRBD1 or TRBD2 may be the D gene (6 bases each). This CDR3 spans 14 amino acids. Trimming took off 1 base at V and 4 bases at J, with 11 bases between the two ends. Germline V CDR1 and CDR2: SGHKS, YYEKEE (reference sequence). In DNA, the CDR3 is TGTGCCAGCAGCTTGAGGGGGGATCTAGAGACCCAGTACTTC. Residues: CASSLRGDLETQYF.

This chain connects TRBV20-1 to TRBJ2-5, with 8 bases that match TRBD1. Looked up from germline, CDR1 is DFQATT and CDR2 is SNEGSKA (reference sequence). This CDR3 has 16 residues. V shed 3 bases and J 5 bases; nucleotides not matched to a gene: 14. CDR3 sequence reads: CSARLRQGSAQETQYF. CDR3 DNA: TGCAGTGCTAGGCTGAGACAGGGGTCCGCCCAGGAGACCCAGTACTTC.

The chain carries TRBV10-3 and TRBJ1-5, with a weak D call TRBD1 (6 bases). Between the trimmed V and J ends, which lost 11 bases and 4 bases, there was a span of 18 bases. This CDR3 is built from 14 residues. Germline assignment: CDR1 ENHRY and CDR2 SYGVKD. The CDR3 DNA follows: TGTGCCGCCCGAGGGGGAGGGCCGAATCAGCCCCAGCATTTT. Its protein product is CAARGGGPNQPQHF.

This rearrangement joins TRBV4-3 to TRBJ2-1, with a weak D call TRBD2 (5 bases). There are 14 residues in the CDR3. The V end lost 0 bases, the J end lost 9 bases, and 12 bases lay between the germline ends. Germline values: CDR1 LGHNA, CDR2 YSLEER. The DNA for the CDR3 is TGCGCCAGCAGCCAAGAGCGGGTTCATGGTGAGCAGTTCTTC. This sequence encodes CASSQERVHGEQFF.

The chain is built from TRBV6-5 and TRBJ1-1, with D tentatively TRBD1 (5 bases). V shed 2 bases and J shed 0 bases, with 16 bases lying between them. CDR1 and CDR2 (germline): MNHEY, SVGAGI. This CDR3 has 17 amino acids. As DNA, the CDR3 is TGTGCCAGCAGTTACAGAAGGGGTTCACGACTGAACACTGAAGCTTTCTTT. It codes for CASSYRRGSRLNTEAFF.

This clonotype showed up just a few times. The chain joins TRBV15 to TRBJ1-4; a weak D match, TRBD1 (6 bases). The germline V gene encodes CDR1 LNHNV and CDR2 YYDKDF (reference sequence). CDR3 length: 12 amino acids. V was trimmed by 5 bases and J by 13 bases, leaving 14 bases between them. DNA for the CDR3: TGTGCCACCAGCGGATCCCAGACAGGACTGTTTTTT. Amino acids: CATSGSQTGLFF.

This clonotype occurred a few times. The rearrangement uses TRBV20-1 and TRBJ1-2, with D hard to call. V lost 6 bases to trimming and J lost 1 base, with 15 bases between them. This CDR3 comprises 14 residues. CDR1 is DFQATT, CDR2 SNEGSKA, per germline (reference sequence). The CDR3 region has the DNA TGCAGTGCCACGGATACGGGCTATAACTATGGCTACACCTTC. Translating gives CSATDTGYNYGYTF.

V usage is TRBV5-1 and J usage is TRBJ2-7, with D tentatively TRBD2 (5 bases). Germline lookup yields CDR1 SGHRS and CDR2 YFSETQ. The CDR3 sequence is 16 residues long. V was pared by 4 bases and J by 5 bases, with 22 bases between. In DNA, the CDR3 is TGCGCCAGCAGCCTGGATGCATCCACTCTAGCCCACGAGCAGTACTTC. Translating it yields CASSLDASTLAHEQYF.

This clonotype was detected many times. The chain uses TRBV12-5 and TRBJ2-7; D is undetermined. CDR3 length: 11 residues. Trimming left V 7 bases short and J 3 bases short, with 7 bases between. Germline V gene sequence: CDR1 LGHNT, CDR2 FRNRAP. The CDR3 is CASAKNYEQYF. CDR3 nucleotide sequence: TGTGCTAGTGCTAAAAACTACGAGCAGTACTTC.

This clonotype was seen only a few times. This chain uses TRBV6-5 with TRBJ2-2, with TRBD1 as a possible D gene (6 bases). Trimming cost V 5 bases and J 2 bases, with 12 bases left between them. Germline V lookup: CDR1 MNHEY, CDR2 SVGAGI. CDR3 length equals 15 residues. CDR3 protein: CASSPRTDNTGELFF. CDR3 bases: TGTGCCAGCAGTCCCCGGACAGACAACACCGGGGAGCTGTTTTTT.

The chain employs TRBV9 and TRBJ2-5; D is ambiguous. The V end lost 0 bases, the J end lost 4 bases, and 7 bases lay between the germline ends. In germline, CDR1 is SGDLS, CDR2 YYNGEE. The CDR3 consists of 13 residues. CDR3 in amino acids: CASSVGIVETQYF. In nucleotides, the CDR3 is TGTGCCAGCAGCGTAGGTATCGTAGAGACCCAGTACTTC.

This clonotype has just a few counts. The J gene is TRBJ2-6, the V gene TRBV6-4; D unresolved. V lost 6 bases, J lost 2 bases, and 8 bases lay in between. This CDR3 has 14 amino acids. Germline CDR1 MRHNA, CDR2 SNTAGT. CDR3 loop: CASSLGPGANVLTF. As DNA, the CDR3 is TGTGCCAGCAGCTTAGGACCTGGGGCCAACGTCCTGACTTTC.

This clonotype appeared a few times. The CDR3 region is CASSRTPGQTNQPQHF. The CDR3 DNA is TGTGCCAGCAGTAGGACCCCGGGACAGACGAATCAGCCCCAGCATTTT. The genes are TRBV6-5 and TRBJ1-5, with 7 bases lining up with TRBD1. Unmatched junction bases numbered 11, after V lost 5 bases and J lost 4 bases. The germline gives CDR1 MNHEY, CDR2 SVGAGI. This CDR3 spans 16 amino acids.

The chain joins TRBV29-1 to TRBJ2-7, with D tentatively TRBD2 (6 bases). Germline V gene sequence: CDR1 SQVTM, CDR2 ANQGSEA. V was shortened by 1 base and J by 0 bases, with 10 bases between the two germline ends. CDR3 length: 14 amino acids. CDR3 DNA: TGCAGCGTTGAAGGGGGGGTTGACTCCTACGAGCAGTACTTC. Translating gives CSVEGGVDSYEQYF.

This clonotype was detected many times. The J gene is TRBJ2-1, the V gene TRBV3-1, with D possibly being TRBD2 (7 bases). The V and J ends lost 4 bases and 9 bases respectively, with 22 bases between them. The CDR3 consists of 16 residues. The germline gives CDR1 LGHDT, CDR2 YNNKEL (reference sequence). Written as DNA, the CDR3 is TGTGCCAGCAGCCGGCGAGGGGGGGGCGTCGGGTCTGAGCAGTTCTTC. Translating it yields CASSRRGGGVGSEQFF.

This chain's CDR3 is CASSLGAGAKNIQYF. As DNA, the CDR3 is TGCGCCAGCAGCTTGGGGGCTGGAGCCAAAAACATTCAGTACTTC. The genes are TRBV5-1 and TRBJ2-4; no firm D call. Germline lookup yields CDR1 SGHRS and CDR2 YFSETQ. V was pared by 0 bases and J by 0 bases, with 7 bases between. The CDR3 is 15 residues long.

This chain connects TRBV12-3 or TRBV12-4 to TRBJ2-4, with TRBD2 matching 11 bases. The CDR3 totals 15 residues. The ends lost 5 bases at V and 5 bases at J; junction bases unmatched: 5. CDR3 DNA: TGTGCCAGCAGTCCCATAGCGGGGGGGCAAAACATTCAGTACTTC. It specifies CASSPIAGGQNIQYF.

This sequence joins TRBV11-1 and TRBJ2-7, with D maybe TRBD1 (6 bases). This CDR3 has 15 amino acids. The V end was cut by 5 bases, the J end by 7 bases, with 21 bases between. Per the germline V gene, CDR1 is SGHAT and CDR2 is FQDESV (reference sequence). The CDR3 DNA reads as TGTGCCAGCAGCCCCTCCGGGACATCGGGTCCTGAGCAGTACTTC. It specifies CASSPSGTSGPEQYF.

Here the CDR3 reads CSAGRPFTGTEAFF. In DNA, the CDR3 is TGCAGTGCTGGGAGACCCTTTACAGGAACTGAAGCTTTCTTT. The chain carries TRBV20-1 and TRBJ1-1; maybe TRBD1 (5 bases). Germline CDR1 and CDR2: DFQATT and SNEGSKA (reference sequence). The CDR3 is 14 amino acids. V was clipped by 5 bases and J by 5 bases, with 18 bases between them.

The gene calls are TRBV2 and TRBJ2-5; perhaps TRBD2 as D (7 bases). Trimming stripped 7 bases from V and 4 bases from J, with 19 bases between. CDR1 and CDR2 (germline): SNHLY, FYNNEI. This CDR3 comprises 15 residues. The CDR3 reads CASNNRGGRGETQYF. The CDR3 region has the DNA TGTGCCAGCAATAATCGCGGGGGCCGAGGAGAGACCCAGTACTTC.

The chain combines TRBV12-3 or TRBV12-4 with TRBJ1-5; no clear D gene. V was clipped by 6 bases and J by 1 base, with 7 bases between them. This CDR3 has 13 amino acids. The CDR3 protein is CASSIRSNQPQHF. In nucleotides, the CDR3 is TGTGCCAGCAGCATAAGGAGCAATCAGCCCCAGCATTTT.

The genes are TRBV19 and TRBJ2-1, with TRBD2 as a possible D gene (7 bases). Trimming shortened V by 7 bases and J by 9 bases, and 10 bases separated the two germline ends. CDR3 length: 11 residues. Germline CDR1 LNHDA, CDR2 SQIVND (reference sequence). CDR3 in amino acids: CASMAGAEQFF. The CDR3 DNA reads TGTGCCAGTATGGCGGGGGCTGAGCAGTTCTTC.

In this sample, this clonotype turned up a few times. The chain is built from TRBV20-1 and TRBJ1-1; no clear D. The germline gives CDR1 DFQATT, CDR2 SNEGSKA (reference sequence). The CDR3 has 12 amino acids. Trimming stripped 6 bases from V and 6 bases from J, with 14 bases between. The CDR3 loop is CSAPPGSPEAFF. The CDR3 DNA reads TGCAGTGCGCCGCCCGGGAGTCCTGAAGCTTTCTTT.

This clonotype was seen a few times. The gene calls are TRBV5-5 and TRBJ1-1, with 8 nucleotides matching TRBD1. CDR3 length: 12 residues. CDR1 SGHKS and CDR2 YYEKEE come from the germline V gene (reference sequence). Trimming took 0 bases from V and 8 from J; bases not matched to a gene: 0. The CDR3 sequence: CASSLGTGEAFF. For the CDR3, the DNA is TGTGCCAGCAGCTTGGGGACAGGGGAAGCTTTCTTT.